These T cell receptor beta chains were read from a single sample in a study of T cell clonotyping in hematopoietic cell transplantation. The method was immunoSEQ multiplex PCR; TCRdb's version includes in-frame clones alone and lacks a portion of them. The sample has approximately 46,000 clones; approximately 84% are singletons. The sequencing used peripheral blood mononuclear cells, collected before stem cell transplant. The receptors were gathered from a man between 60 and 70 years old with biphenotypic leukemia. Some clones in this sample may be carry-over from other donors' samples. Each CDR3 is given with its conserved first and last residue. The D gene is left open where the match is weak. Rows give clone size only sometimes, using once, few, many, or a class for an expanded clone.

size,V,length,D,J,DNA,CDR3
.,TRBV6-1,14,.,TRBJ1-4,TGTGCCAGCAGTGAACCGGGCCTTAATGAAAAACTGTTTTTT,CASSEPGLNEKLFF
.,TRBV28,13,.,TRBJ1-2,TGTGCCAGCAGGTTAGGGGGGAACTATGGCTACACCTTC,CASRLGGNYGYTF
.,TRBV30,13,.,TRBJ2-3,TGTGCCTGGGCTAGCCTTAGCACAGATACGCAGTATTTT,CAWASLSTDTQYF
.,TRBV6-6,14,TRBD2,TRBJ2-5,TGTGCCACCCACGGACTAGCGGTCCAAGAGACCCAGTACTTC,CATHGLAVQETQYF
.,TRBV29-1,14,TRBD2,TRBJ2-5,TGCAGCGTCGGGAGCGGGAGGGCGGGGGAGACCCAGTACTTC,CSVGSGRAGETQYF
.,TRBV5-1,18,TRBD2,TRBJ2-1,TGCGCCAGCAGCCTTACTAGCGGGACTTCCCCGATTTACAATGAGCAGTTCTTC,CASSLTSGTSPIYNEQFF
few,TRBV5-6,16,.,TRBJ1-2,TGTGCCAGCAGCTTGGACAATGGGTTTTCGAACTATGGCTACACCTTC,CASSLDNGFSNYGYTF
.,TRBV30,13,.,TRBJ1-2,TGTGCCTGGACCTTAGGGGGGCCAGGAGGCTACACCTTC,CAWTLGGPGGYTF
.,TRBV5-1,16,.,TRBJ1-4,TGCGCCAGCAGTACCGTCCCGGGGGCCGAATTTGAAAAACTGTTTTTT,CASSTVPGAEFEKLFF
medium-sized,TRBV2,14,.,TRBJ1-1,TGTGCCAGCAGCACTCAGGGGTATGACACTGAAGCTTTCTTT,CASSTQGYDTEAFF
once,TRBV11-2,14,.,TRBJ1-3,TGTGCCAGCAGCTTAGGCCGCTCGGTCTACACCATATATTTT,CASSLGRSVYTIYF
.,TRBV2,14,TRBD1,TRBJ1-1,TGTGCCAGCCACGAGGGGGCCAGGAACACTGAAGCTTTCTTT,CASHEGARNTEAFF
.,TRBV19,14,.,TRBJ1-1,TGTGCCAGCGCCCCACGGACGGTGAACACTGAAGCTTTCTTT,CASAPRTVNTEAFF
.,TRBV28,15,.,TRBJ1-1,TGTGCCAGCAGTTTATGGTCCAGGGGGAACACTGAAGCTTTCTTT,CASSLWSRGNTEAFF
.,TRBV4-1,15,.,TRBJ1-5,TGCGCCAGCAGCCAAGAATCGGGTCCCAATCAGCCCCAGCATTTT,CASSQESGPNQPQHF
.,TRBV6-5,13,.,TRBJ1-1,TGTGCCAGCAGGAAAAAGATGAACACTGAAGCTTTCTTT,CASRKKMNTEAFF
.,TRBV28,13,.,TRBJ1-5,TGTGCCAGCACCCAGGTGCCTACTCAGCCCCAGCATTTT,CASTQVPTQPQHF
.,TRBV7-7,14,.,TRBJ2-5,TGTGCTAGCAGCCCAGGAGGAACCCAAGAGACCCAGTACTTC,CASSPGGTQETQYF
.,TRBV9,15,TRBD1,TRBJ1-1,TGTGCCAGCAGCATCCGACAGGGTTTGAACACTGAAGCTTTCTTT,CASSIRQGLNTEAFF
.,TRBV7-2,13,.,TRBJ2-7,TGTGCCAGCAGCTTTGCGGGTCCCTACGAGCAGTACTTC,CASSFAGPYEQYF
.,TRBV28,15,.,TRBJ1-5,TGTGCCAGCAGTTTAGGGGACAACTTAAACCAGCCCCAGCATTTT,CASSLGDNLNQPQHF
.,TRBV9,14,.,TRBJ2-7,TGTGCCAGCAGCGTAGACGAGGGAGCGCAGGAGCAGTACTTC,CASSVDEGAQEQYF
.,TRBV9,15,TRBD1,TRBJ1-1,TGTGCCAGCAGCGTCGCCGGGACAGAGAACACTGAAGCTTTCTTT,CASSVAGTENTEAFF
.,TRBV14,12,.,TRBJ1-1,TGTGCCAGCAGCCAAGAAATTGCCGGCATGTTCTTT,CASSQEIAGMFF
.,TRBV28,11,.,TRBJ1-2,TGTGCCAGTTCAGTCTCCTATGGCTACACCTTC,CASSVSYGYTF
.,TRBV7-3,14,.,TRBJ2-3,TGTGCCAGCAGCTTTGGTGGCTGGGGGGATACGCAGTATTTT,CASSFGGWGDTQYF
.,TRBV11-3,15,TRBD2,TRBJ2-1,TGTGCCAGCAGCCACCGGACTAGCGGCAACAATGAGCAGTTCTTC,CASSHRTSGNNEQFF
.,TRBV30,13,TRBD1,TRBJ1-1,TGTGCCTGGGGGACAGGGTTGGACACTGAAGCTTTCTTT,CAWGTGLDTEAFF
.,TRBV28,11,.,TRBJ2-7,TGTGCCAGCAGTTTAAGGCACGAGCAGTACTTC,CASSLRHEQYF
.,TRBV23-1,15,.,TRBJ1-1,TGCGCCAGCAGTCCCCCAGGGGCATTGAACACTGAAGCTTTCTTT,CASSPPGALNTEAFF
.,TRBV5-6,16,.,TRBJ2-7,TGTGCCAGCAGCTTGGTACAGGGCTTCACCCCCTACGAGCAGTACTTC,CASSLVQGFTPYEQYF
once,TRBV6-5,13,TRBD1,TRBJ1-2,TGTGCCAGCAGGGGACAGTTTAACTATGGCTACACCTTC,CASRGQFNYGYTF